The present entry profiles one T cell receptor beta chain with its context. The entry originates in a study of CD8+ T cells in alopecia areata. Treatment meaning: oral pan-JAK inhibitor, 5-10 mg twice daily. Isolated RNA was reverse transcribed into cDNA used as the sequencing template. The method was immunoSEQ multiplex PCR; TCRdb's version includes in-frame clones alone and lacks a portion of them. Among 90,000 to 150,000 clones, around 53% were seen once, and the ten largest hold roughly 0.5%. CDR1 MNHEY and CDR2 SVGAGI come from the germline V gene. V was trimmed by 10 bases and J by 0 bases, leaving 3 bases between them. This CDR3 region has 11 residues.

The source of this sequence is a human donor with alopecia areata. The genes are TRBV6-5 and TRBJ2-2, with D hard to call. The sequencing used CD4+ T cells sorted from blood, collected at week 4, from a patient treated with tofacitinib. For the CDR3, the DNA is TGTGCCACCGCGAACACCGGGGAGCTGTTTTTT. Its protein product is CATANTGELFF.